Included here is one T cell receptor beta chain sequence, with context. Its antigen is unknown. This specimen belongs to a study of T cell responses to AZD1222 COVID-19 vaccine. The overall study: Analysis merged second doses at about 4 or about 12 weeks.

Findings and caveats of the study: Donors skewed white British and female; clonal diversity was possibly underestimated. Repertoires were obtained only post-peak T cell response. The study identified only five to seven AZD1222 recipients as seropositive at baseline.

V dropped 3 bases and J dropped 5 bases, with 20 bases sitting between them. The CDR3 runs 16 residues. The germline V gene encodes CDR1 SGHDT and CDR2 YYEEEE. Libraries were prepared by immunoSEQ multiplex PCR; TCRdb keeps only in-frame clonotypes and omits some of them. The sample contains approximately 260,000 clones, approximately 93% of which appear only once. The receptor's source is an adult in good health. The chain is built from TRBV5-6 and TRBJ1-2; no clear D. This sample comprised peripheral blood, obtained on day 0 of AZD1222 vaccination. This CDR3 reads CASSWPAWPTRYGYTF. In nucleotides, the CDR3 is TGTGCCAGCAGCTGGCCCGCATGGCCGACTAGGTATGGCTACACCTTC.